This T cell receptor beta chain was documented in a study of T-cell memory formation after mild COVID-19. Overall study context: Among the donors, TCR clusters were largely specific to each donor. Study-level points and caveats: Contracting clones localized mainly to CM and EM when CD4+ and mainly to EMRA when CD8+. Unconfirmed was the SARS-CoV-2 specificity of second-wave clones that peaked on day 37. Day 15 to 85 contracting clones showed balanced CD4/CD8; later expanders leaned CD4+.

This clonotype appeared many times. The antigen is not known. The CDR3 runs to 15 residues. Germline loops: CDR1 SGHRS, CDR2 YFSETQ. V lost 1 base to trimming and J lost 6 bases; unmatched junction nucleotides: 6. TCRdb processed the 5' RACE reads anew with MiXCR; each CDR3 protein has one entry. The table includes about 110,000 distinct CDR3 sequences, roughly a sixth detected once. The sample taken for sequencing was PBMCs or a T cell subset sorted from them (not recorded which). This clonotype was sampled from a man between 18 and 35 years old who had mild COVID-19 (a few samples of this study predate the infection). Cell type and time point are not known. V and J are TRBV5-1 and TRBJ2-3, with TRBD2 matching 9 bases. The CDR3 coding sequence is TGCGCCAGCAGCTTGAGGGCTAGCGGGGAGGATACGCAGTATTTT. Amino acid sequence: CASSLRASGEDTQYF.